This TCR beta chain was sequenced for a study of blood T cell repertoires in COVID-19. In the authors' workflow: Estimation of nucleated cell counts relied on the amplification of reference gene primers. The repertoire was sequenced with immunoSEQ multiplex PCR; TCRdb's copy has only in-frame clones and lacks some. The V and J calls and clone size are taken from that table; D and trimming were inferred from the DNA. The data show over 200,000 clones, 86% seen once. Sequenced input: PBMCs or T cells enriched from blood (not recorded which). This clonotype was obtained from a woman in her forties or fifties in a cohort exposed to, infected with or recovered from COVID-19 (not recorded which).

The CDR3 protein is CASSQAGGLALEQYF. The CDR3 nucleotides read TGTGCCAGCAGCCAAGCCGGGGGACTAGCGCTCGAGCAGTACTTC. The rearrangement joins TRBV3-1 (or the pseudogene TRBV3-2) to TRBJ2-7; TRBD2 agrees at 10 bases. Germline CDR1 is LGHDT and CDR2 is YNNKEL (reference sequence). The CDR3 runs to 15 residues. V lost 1 base, J lost 6 bases, and 6 bases stayed unmatched.